This is a list of T cell receptor beta chains from one sample in a study of T cell repertoires in cytomegalovirus infection. No antigen has been identified for these receptors. TCRdb recomputed calls from the reads with MiXCR, one row per CDR3 protein. The table records about 500,000 distinct CDR3 sequences, roughly a third of them present only once. The material was cultured PBMCs, obtained from culture after CMV antigen stimulation. All receptors derive from a human donor in good health (CMV status not recorded). Some clones in this sample may be carry-over from other donors' samples. The CDR3 runs from the conserved cysteine through the conserved F or W. The order of the fields is J gene, clone size, D gene, V gene, CDR3 protein, CDR3 DNA. A D gene is named only where the DNA matches it firmly. The size field is filled for only some rows; it gives once, few, many or a size class.

J gene: TRBJ2-6
clone size: many
D gene: -
V gene: TRBV7-2
CDR3 protein: CASSLDSAGANVLTF
CDR3 DNA: TGTGCCAGCAGCCTGGATTCTGCTGGGGCCAACGTCCTGACTTTC

J gene: TRBJ2-3
clone size: -
D gene: -
V gene: TRBV27
CDR3 protein: CASSLEGFADTQYF
CDR3 DNA: TGTGCCAGCAGTTTAGAGGGGTTTGCAGATACGCAGTATTTT

J gene: TRBJ1-2
clone size: -
D gene: -
V gene: TRBV7-2
CDR3 protein: CASSFGIGSFRGYTF
CDR3 DNA: TGTGCCAGCAGCTTTGGGATCGGGTCCTTTCGAGGCTACACCTTC

J gene: TRBJ2-5
clone size: many
D gene: TRBD2
V gene: TRBV7-9
CDR3 protein: CASSLRRGLQETQYF
CDR3 DNA: TGTGCCAGCAGCCTGAGGAGGGGACTACAAGAGACCCAGTACTTC

J gene: TRBJ2-3
clone size: -
D gene: -
V gene: TRBV6-1
CDR3 protein: CASLVGNTQYF
CDR3 DNA: TGTGCCAGCTTGGTGGGGAATACGCAGTATTTT

J gene: TRBJ2-7
clone size: -
D gene: TRBD2
V gene: TRBV7-9
CDR3 protein: CASSSRTGTSLYEQYF
CDR3 DNA: TGTGCCAGCAGCTCCCGGACCGGGACTAGCCTCTACGAGCAGTACTTC

J gene: TRBJ2-7
clone size: -
D gene: TRBD2
V gene: TRBV7-2
CDR3 protein: CASSLGIWASGQSKTYEQYF
CDR3 DNA: TGTGCCAGCAGCTTAGGCATATGGGCTAGCGGGCAATCGAAGACGTACGAGCAGTACTTC

J gene: TRBJ1-1
clone size: many
D gene: TRBD1
V gene: TRBV7-8
CDR3 protein: CASSAKQGFTEAFF
CDR3 DNA: TGTGCCAGCAGCGCTAAACAGGGGTTCACTGAAGCTTTCTTT

J gene: TRBJ2-5
clone size: few
D gene: TRBD2
V gene: TRBV6-2/TRBV6-3
CDR3 protein: CASSYSLAGARETQYF
CDR3 DNA: TGTGCCAGCAGTTACTCCCTAGCGGGAGCCAGGGAGACCCAGTACTTC

J gene: TRBJ2-7
clone size: -
D gene: -
V gene: TRBV4-2
CDR3 protein: CASSQDPDGLAPSYEQYF
CDR3 DNA: TGTGCCAGCAGCCAAGATCCCGACGGGCTAGCGCCTTCCTACGAGCAGTACTTC